The source of this T cell receptor beta chain is a study of cytomegalovirus exposure and HLA in healthy donors. A few counts support this clone. Its matching antigen is unknown. The PCR was carried out with 60 Vbeta primers and 13 Jbeta primers. Sequenced by immunoSEQ multiplex PCR; TCRdb stores in-frame clones only, minus some. The sample yields approximately 120,000 clones, about 77% seen once. Study-wide findings and caveats: With DRB1 most and HLA-C fewest, TCR association rates differed between HLA loci in a later analysis.

The CDR3 sequence is 12 residues long. V lost 4 bases, J lost 7 bases, and 3 bases stayed unmatched. Germline lookup yields CDR1 SGHTS and CDR2 YDEGEE. This rearrangement joins TRBV5-8 to TRBJ2-7; 9 nucleotides match TRBD1. The source is a man aged 50 to 59 in good health and CMV-seronegative. Source material: PBMCs. The CDR3 region has the DNA TGTGCCAGCAGCCTCGGACAGGGGGAGCAGTACTTC. It yields the protein CASSLGQGEQYF.